The entry below describes one TCR beta chain. Antigen unknown. The repertoire was sequenced with immunoSEQ multiplex PCR; TCRdb's copy has only in-frame clones and lacks some. The sample has 120,000 or so clones, 92% seen once. This specimen belongs to a study of T cell responses to AZD1222 COVID-19 vaccine. Study-wide points: Sampled repertoires all dated from after the peak T cell response. Females outnumbered males among donors, who were mostly white British; clonal diversity was possibly underestimated.

Second-dose timings of about 4 or about 12 weeks were pooled. This sequence originates from an adult who received the AZD1222 COVID-19 vaccine. The sample consisted of peripheral blood, taken 28 days after the second AZD1222 dose.

CDR3 nucleotide sequence: TGCAGCGGGAAGGTGACTAGCGGGGGAGACGGCGAGCAGTACTTC. Translating gives CSGKVTSGGDGEQYF. V usage is TRBV29-1 and J usage is TRBJ2-7; 12 nucleotides agree with TRBD2. This CDR3 is 15 amino acids long. Germline loops: CDR1 SQVTM, CDR2 ANQGSEA. J was trimmed by 6 bases and V by 7 bases; bases with no gene match: 13.